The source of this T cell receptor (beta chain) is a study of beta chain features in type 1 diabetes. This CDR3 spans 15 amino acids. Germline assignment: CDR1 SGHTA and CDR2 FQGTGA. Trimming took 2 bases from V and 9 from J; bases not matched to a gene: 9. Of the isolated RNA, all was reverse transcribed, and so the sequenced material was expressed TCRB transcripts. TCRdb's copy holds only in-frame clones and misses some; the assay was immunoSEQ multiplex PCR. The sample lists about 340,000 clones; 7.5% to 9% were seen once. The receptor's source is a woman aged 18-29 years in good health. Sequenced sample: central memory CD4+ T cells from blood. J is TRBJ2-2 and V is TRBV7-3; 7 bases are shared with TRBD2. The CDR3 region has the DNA TGTGCCAGCAGCTTAGGACTGACTAGCAATCGGGAGCTGTTTTTT. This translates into CASSLGLTSNRELFF.